In its sample, the clone carrying this T cell receptor (beta chain) was seen many times. Its target is not known. The sample originates from a study of naive and memory T cell subsets. After the first PCR, alpha and beta chain libraries were processed separately. Cells stained for CD3, CD4, CD8, CD45RA and CD27 were sorted into four subsets. Study-wide results and limits: Diversity fell and Gini index rose from naive through CM, EM, EMRA. There was no ground truth to check naive and memory subset results.

The germline V gene encodes CDR1 SEHNR and CDR2 FQNEAQ (reference sequence). Between the trimmed V and J ends, which lost 4 bases and 4 bases, there was a span of 14 bases. The CDR3 loop spans 15 amino acids. Two oligonucleotides, mixed equimolar, formed the beta constant-region primer covering TRBC1 and TRBC2. The ligated cDNA underwent four PCR rounds using SP2 and nested alpha and beta constant-region primers. TCRdb independently ran MiXCR on the UMI-ligation and nested PCR reads; one entry per CDR3 protein. The sample contains about 82,000 distinct CDR3 sequences, about 10% of which appear only once.

Sample: naive CD8+ T cells from blood. The V gene is TRBV7-9, the J gene TRBJ2-4; D possibly corresponds to TRBD2 (5 bases). This clonotype was obtained from a human donor in good health. This CDR3 is CASSSHLGDKNIQYF. DNA for the CDR3: TGTGCCAGCAGCTCGCACTTGGGAGATAAAAACATTCAGTACTTC.